This T cell receptor (beta chain) originates from a study of CD8 T cells in ankylosing spondylitis. The study's findings and limits: Reportedly, significant enrichment of disease-linked clones occurred in matched ankylosing spondylitis synovial fluid.

The germline V gene encodes CDR1 DFQATT and CDR2 SNEGSKA (reference sequence). V shed 5 bases and J shed 0 bases, with 14 bases lying between them. The length of the CDR3 is 14 residues. Note on this clonotype: Its specificity is unknown.

As the method for making TCR beta libraries, quantitative 5'-RACE with molecular barcodes was used. TCRdb passed the 5' RACE reads through MiXCR, listing each CDR3 protein once. The repertoire includes hundreds of thousands of distinct CDR3 sequences, 20% of them detected once, and roughly 13% sits in the top ten. The gene calls are TRBV20-1 and TRBJ2-7; D unresolved. The source is a male donor with ankylosing spondylitis or in good health (not recorded which). The sequencing input was blood, either unsorted or a sorted T cell fraction (not recorded which). In DNA form, the CDR3 reads TGCAGTGCTCCCACCCCTGCGAGCTCCTACGAGCAGTACTTC. Amino acid sequence: CSAPTPASSYEQYF.